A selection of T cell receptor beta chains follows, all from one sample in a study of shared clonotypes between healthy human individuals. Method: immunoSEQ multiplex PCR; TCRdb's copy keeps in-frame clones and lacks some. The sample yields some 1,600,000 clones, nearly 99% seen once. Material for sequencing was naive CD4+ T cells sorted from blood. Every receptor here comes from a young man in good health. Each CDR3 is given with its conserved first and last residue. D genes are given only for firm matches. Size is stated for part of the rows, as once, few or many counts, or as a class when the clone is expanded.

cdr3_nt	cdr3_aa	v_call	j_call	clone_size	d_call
TGTGCCAGCAGCCACGGGACTAGCGGGAGGGGGCATGAGCAGTTCTTC	CASSHGTSGRGHEQFF	TRBV11-2	TRBJ2-1	.	TRBD2
TGTGCCAGCAGCGCGGGACAGGGGCACGAGCAGTACTTC	CASSAGQGHEQYF	TRBV6-1	TRBJ2-7	.	TRBD1
TGTGCCAGCAGCTTCTTGGACCTTAACTATGGCTACACCTTC	CASSFLDLNYGYTF	TRBV7-9	TRBJ1-2	.	.
TGTGCCAGCCGACTAGCGGGAGGGTTGAGGAATGAGCAGTTCTTC	CASRLAGGLRNEQFF	TRBV19	TRBJ2-1	.	TRBD2
TGTGCCAGCAGAGAGGGGGCCCTGGGGTCCTACGAGCAGTACTTC	CASREGALGSYEQYF	TRBV2	TRBJ2-7	.	TRBD1
TGTGCCACTTCGGGACTCCAGGGATCTGAGCAGTTCTTC	CATSGLQGSEQFF	TRBV10-3	TRBJ2-1	.	.
TGTGCCAGCTCACCACTTCAATCCGGACTAGCGGGGGGGGAGACCCAGTACTTC	CASSPLQSGLAGGETQYF	TRBV18	TRBJ2-5	.	TRBD2
TGCGCCAGCGGGGACTTGGGCGAGCAGTACTTC	CASGDLGEQYF	TRBV5-1	TRBJ2-7	.	.
TGCAGCGTTGAAGTTGGCAGGGATCAGCCCCAGCATTTT	CSVEVGRDQPQHF	TRBV29-1	TRBJ1-5	once	.
TGTGCCAGCAGGAAGGGCCCCTCTGGAAACACCATATATTTT	CASRKGPSGNTIYF	TRBV28	TRBJ1-3	.	.
TGTGCCAGCAGCCTTTCTAGCACAGATACGCAGTATTTT	CASSLSSTDTQYF	TRBV7-9	TRBJ2-3	.	.
TGCGCCAGCAGCTTGCGGGACAGGGGGCTCAATGAGCAGTTCTTC	CASSLRDRGLNEQFF	TRBV5-1	TRBJ2-1	.	TRBD1
TGTGCCAGCGAGGACAGCCCGCCCCAGCATTTT	CASEDSPPQHF	TRBV2	TRBJ1-5	.	.
TGTGCCAGTAGTATAGGGTACACAGATACGCAGTATTTT	CASSIGYTDTQYF	TRBV19	TRBJ2-3	once	.
TGTGCCAGCAGCTTATCGGGGGTCATCACAGATACGCAGTATTTT	CASSLSGVITDTQYF	TRBV7-3	TRBJ2-3	.	.
TGTGCCAGCAGCTCCCGAGGGACCTTCAATGAGCAGTTCTTC	CASSSRGTFNEQFF	TRBV9	TRBJ2-1	.	.
TGTGCCAGCTCAAGTTCGGAGACCCAGTACTTC	CASSSSETQYF	TRBV18	TRBJ2-5	.	.
TGTGCCAGCAGTTTCACCCTAGCGGGAGGACAAGAGACCCAGTACTTC	CASSFTLAGGQETQYF	TRBV28	TRBJ2-5	.	TRBD2
TGTGCCAGCAGTCCCGAGATATCGGGTTACGAGCAGTACTTC	CASSPEISGYEQYF	TRBV6-6	TRBJ2-7	.	.
TGTGCCAGCAGCTCACGCCCGGGACTAGCGGGCTCAAACTCCTACGAGCAGTACTTC	CASSSRPGLAGSNSYEQYF	TRBV7-6	TRBJ2-7	.	TRBD2
TGTGCCAGCTCACCAACAGGGCTCTATGGCTACACCTTC	CASSPTGLYGYTF	TRBV18	TRBJ1-2	.	.
TGTGCCAGCAGCTCAAGAAAGTTTGAGCAGTTCTTC	CASSSRKFEQFF	TRBV7-2	TRBJ2-1	.	.
TGTGCCTGGAGTGTTTCGGGGAGTACTGAAGCTTTCTTT	CAWSVSGSTEAFF	TRBV30	TRBJ1-1	.	.
TGTGCCAGCAGCCCTCCAGGGCAAGAGACCCAGTACTTC	CASSPPGQETQYF	TRBV5-4	TRBJ2-5	.	.
TGTGCCAGCAGCACAACTGCCAGGGGGCGCGCAGATACGCAGTATTTT	CASSTTARGRADTQYF	TRBV11-2	TRBJ2-3	.	TRBD1
TGTGCCAGCAGCTTATTTCAGGGGAACTATGGCTACACCTTC	CASSLFQGNYGYTF	TRBV7-2	TRBJ1-2	.	.
TGCGCCAGCAGCTCAGCCCCAGCGGGGGACACAGATACGCAGTATTTT	CASSSAPAGDTDTQYF	TRBV5-1	TRBJ2-3	.	TRBD2
TGCGCCAGCAGCTTGGGAGGCGGGAGGGACCCAGATACGCAGTATTTT	CASSLGGGRDPDTQYF	TRBV5-1	TRBJ2-3	.	TRBD2
TGTGCCAGCTCACCCCAACAAACTAGCGATGAGCAGTTCTTC	CASSPQQTSDEQFF	TRBV18	TRBJ2-1	.	TRBD2
TGTGCCAGCAGTCGACGGGGCCTTAATGAAAAACTGTTTTTT	CASSRRGLNEKLFF	TRBV27	TRBJ1-4	.	.
TGTGCCAGCACAACCGGGGGGTCTCACTACAATGAGCAGTTCTTC	CASTTGGSHYNEQFF	TRBV9	TRBJ2-1	.	TRBD2
TGTGCCAGCAGTAGGCAGGACGACGGGACCTACGAGCAGTACTTC	CASSRQDDGTYEQYF	TRBV6-6	TRBJ2-7	.	.
TGTGCCAGCTCACCACAGGGGGACACCGGGGAGCTGTTTTTT	CASSPQGDTGELFF	TRBV18	TRBJ2-2	once	.
TGCGCCAGCAGTGACGGCCAGGTGGACAGGGAGCAGTACTTC	CASSDGQVDREQYF	TRBV10-1	TRBJ2-7	.	TRBD1
TGTGCCAGCAGTGAAGCGCTACAGGGTTACGAGCAGTACTTC	CASSEALQGYEQYF	TRBV2	TRBJ2-7	.	.
TGTGGGGCAGGACCCTCTGGAAACACCATATATTTT	CGAGPSGNTIYF	TRBV19	TRBJ1-3	.	.
TGCGCCAGCGGACGGGCCGGACAAGCTTTCTTT	CASGRAGQAFF	TRBV10-2	TRBJ1-1	.	.
TGTGCCAGCAGTGGGACTAGCGGGAGCACCGGGGAGCTGTTTTTT	CASSGTSGSTGELFF	TRBV2	TRBJ2-2	.	TRBD2
TGTGCCTGGGAAAGAGGACTGTACACCGGGGAGCTGTTTTTT	CAWERGLYTGELFF	TRBV30	TRBJ2-2	.	.
TGTGCCAGCAGTTATAGCGGATATGGCTACACCTTC	CASSYSGYGYTF	TRBV6-5	TRBJ1-2	once	.
TGTGCCAGCAGTTCTACGACAGCGAGTCCCCGGCAGTTCTTC	CASSSTTASPRQFF	TRBV27	TRBJ2-1	.	.
TGTGCCAGCAGTTTATATTGGACAGGGGGCGCGAAGTTTTACGAGCAGTACTTC	CASSLYWTGGAKFYEQYF	TRBV27	TRBJ2-7	.	TRBD1
TGCAGTGCTAGGCATAGGGGATGGCTGTTTTTT	CSARHRGWLFF	TRBV20-1	TRBJ1-4	.	.
TGCGCCAGCAGCCAAGATCGCGGAGGAAACACCATATATTTT	CASSQDRGGNTIYF	TRBV4-3	TRBJ1-3	.	.
TGTGCCAGCAGTCCAGGGACTAGAGACAATGAGCAGTTCTTC	CASSPGTRDNEQFF	TRBV6-5	TRBJ2-1	once	TRBD2
TGTGCCAGCAGCTTAAGCTGGGCGGAGACCCAGTACTTC	CASSLSWAETQYF	TRBV11-3	TRBJ2-5	.	.
TGTGCCAGCTCACCCCAACAGGGGTTGCACACTGAAGCTTTCTTT	CASSPQQGLHTEAFF	TRBV18	TRBJ1-1	once	TRBD1
TGTGCCAGCAGCCCGGGGGGGACAGGAAGGAGCACTGAAGCTTTCTTT	CASSPGGTGRSTEAFF	TRBV13	TRBJ1-1	.	TRBD1
TGTGCCAGCAGCGTATCCTATAGCAATCAGCCCCAGCATTTT	CASSVSYSNQPQHF	TRBV9	TRBJ1-5	.	.
TGTGCCAGTAGACCTGCCGGGACAGGGCTCAATGAGCAGTTCTTC	CASRPAGTGLNEQFF	TRBV19	TRBJ2-1	.	TRBD1
TGTGCCAGCAGCCCGGACGGCTATGGCTACACCTTC	CASSPDGYGYTF	TRBV28	TRBJ1-2	.	.
TGCGCCAGCAGCGAAGACCTAGCGGGAATACAGCAGTTCTTC	CASSEDLAGIQQFF	TRBV5-1	TRBJ2-1	.	TRBD2
TGTGCCAGCAGCTTGGGGCCCCAAGCGGGAGGGCCTCCTCACGAGCAGTACTTC	CASSLGPQAGGPPHEQYF	TRBV5-6	TRBJ2-7	once	TRBD2
TGTGCCAGTAGTATATCCGGGACTGGAAACACCATATATTTT	CASSISGTGNTIYF	TRBV19	TRBJ1-3	.	.
TGCAGCGTTGAAAAGGACTCTAGCACAGATACGCAGTATTTT	CSVEKDSSTDTQYF	TRBV29-1	TRBJ2-3	.	.
TGTGCCAGCAGCTTCCTGAGGACGGGTCCTTCCTACGAGCAGTACTTC	CASSFLRTGPSYEQYF	TRBV7-8	TRBJ2-7	.	.
TGTGCTGCTCGTCGAGATTTGAACACTGAAGCTTTCTTT	CAARRDLNTEAFF	TRBV10-3	TRBJ1-1	.	.
TGCGCCAGCAGCCAAGATTACAGGCAAGAGACCCAGTACTTC	CASSQDYRQETQYF	TRBV4-3	TRBJ2-5	.	.
TGTGCCAGCAGTTTCCCAGGGAATGACGAGCAGTACTTC	CASSFPGNDEQYF	TRBV27	TRBJ2-7	.	.